The rows below give T cell receptor beta chains drawn from one sample of a study of cytomegalovirus exposure and HLA in healthy donors. Method: immunoSEQ multiplex PCR; TCRdb's copy keeps in-frame clones and lacks some. The sample shows 150,000 to 200,000 clones, more than 70% of them seen only once. Source material: PBMCs. The origin of the receptors is a man aged 25 to 40 in good health and CMV-seropositive. CDR3s include the opening cysteine and the closing phenylalanine or tryptophan. A D gene is named only where the DNA matches it firmly.

TRBV5-1,TRBJ2-3,-,TGCGCCAGCAGCCTCCGGACAGCTTCATATAGCACAGATACGCAGTATTTT,CASSLRTASYSTDTQYF
TRBV19,TRBJ2-3,TRBD2,TGTGCCAGTAGTGGCCTTAAGCGGGGGGGCGCAGATACGCAGTATTTT,CASSGLKRGGADTQYF
TRBV7-9,TRBJ1-6,-,TGTGCCAGCAGCCTGGGGAGGTCCCCCTATAATTCACCCCTCCACTTT,CASSLGRSPYNSPLHF
TRBV27,TRBJ2-7,TRBD2,TGTGCCAGCAGTCACCCGCCGGGAGGGGGATTAAGCGAGCAGTACTTC,CASSHPPGGGLSEQYF
TRBV6-1,TRBJ2-1,-,TGTGCCAGCAGTGAACTCAGGGGCCCCTACAATGAGCAGTTCTTC,CASSELRGPYNEQFF
TRBV28,TRBJ2-7,TRBD1,TGTGCCAGCAGCATTATAGGGTTACAGGGGGAGCAGTACTTC,CASSIIGLQGEQYF
TRBV5-6,TRBJ2-5,-,TGTGCCAGCAGCTTGGTCCCTCGTGAGACCCAGTACTTC,CASSLVPRETQYF
TRBV11-1,TRBJ1-2,TRBD1,TGTGCCAGCAGCTTCAGAAGGGACAGCGACAACTATGGCTACACCTTC,CASSFRRDSDNYGYTF
TRBV5-1,TRBJ2-7,TRBD2,TGCGCCAGCAGGCCTAGCGGGACCTACGAGCAGTACTTC,CASRPSGTYEQYF
TRBV7-9,TRBJ2-1,TRBD2,TGTGCCAGCGCCATCCGGGGGACTAGCGTCAATGAGCAGTTCTTC,CASAIRGTSVNEQFF
TRBV9,TRBJ2-2,TRBD2,TGTGCCAGCAGCCCTGCCCCCTCTACCGGGACTAGAGACACCGGGGAGCTGTTTTTT,CASSPAPSTGTRDTGELFF
TRBV5-1,TRBJ1-5,-,TGCGCCAGCAGCGGCTTGGTCATCCTAGGGGATCATCAGCCCCAGCATTTT,CASSGLVILGDHQPQHF
TRBV6-5,TRBJ1-1,TRBD1,TGTGCCAGCAGCCAATGGACAGGAGAGAACACTGAAGCTTTCTTT,CASSQWTGENTEAFF
TRBV28,TRBJ2-3,-,TGTGCCAGCAGTTCCGAGCTGGGCACAGATACGCAGTATTTT,CASSSELGTDTQYF
TRBV6-5,TRBJ2-7,-,TGTGCCAGCAGTTACGGCGGCGAGCAGTACTTC,CASSYGGEQYF
TRBV7-9,TRBJ1-2,TRBD1,TGTGCCAGCAGGGGGGACAGGTACTATGGCTACACCTTC,CASRGDRYYGYTF
TRBV6-5,TRBJ2-7,TRBD1,TGTGCCAGCAGTTCAGGGACAGGGATATTGTACGAGCAGTACTTC,CASSSGTGILYEQYF
TRBV13,TRBJ1-2,TRBD1,TGTGCCAGCAGCCCTAGACGCACAGGGGGAGTTGATGGCTACACCTTC,CASSPRRTGGVDGYTF
TRBV25-1,TRBJ2-1,TRBD2,TGTGCCAGCAGTGGGGGGGGGATGCAGTTCTTC,CASSGGGMQFF
TRBV12-5,TRBJ2-7,-,TGTGCTAGTGGTTTGGTCACCCTCGGACAGAAGGACTACGAGCAGTACTTC,CASGLVTLGQKDYEQYF